A selection of T cell receptor beta chains follows, all from one sample in a study of regulatory T cells in long-lasting Graves disease. TCRdb called the multiplex PCR reads again in MiXCR, with one record for every CDR3 protein. The data show 250,000 to 300,000 distinct CDR3 sequences, with roughly a fifth seen just once and roughly three fifths held by the top ten. The sample was peripheral blood mononuclear cells (PBMCs), taken when the disease was refractory, from a patient treated with antithyroid drugs. These receptors all stem from a female donor with Graves disease. Both conserved end residues are part of each CDR3. Rows may omit the clone size; those that give it use once, few, many or a size class.

clone_size: NA
j_call: TRBJ2-1
v_call: TRBV19
cdr3_aa: CASRHGAGEGVEQFF

clone_size: NA
j_call: TRBJ2-4
v_call: TRBV7-2
cdr3_aa: CASSFGTGALRKNIQYF

clone_size: NA
j_call: TRBJ2-5
v_call: TRBV6-5
cdr3_aa: CASSYRQGETQYF

clone_size: few
j_call: TRBJ2-7
v_call: TRBV4-2
cdr3_aa: CASSQEWGILTYEQYF

clone_size: many
j_call: TRBJ1-6
v_call: TRBV2
cdr3_aa: CASSLRQPDNSPLHF

clone_size: NA
j_call: TRBJ2-3
v_call: TRBV7-9
cdr3_aa: CASSSVRGSPTDTQYF

clone_size: NA
j_call: TRBJ2-1
v_call: TRBV15
cdr3_aa: CATSSAGNNEQFF

clone_size: once
j_call: TRBJ2-5
v_call: TRBV9
cdr3_aa: CASSVEDGQETQYF

clone_size: many
j_call: TRBJ2-7
v_call: TRBV27
cdr3_aa: CASSLSGGEQYF

clone_size: many
j_call: TRBJ2-5
v_call: TRBV7-9
cdr3_aa: CASSLAQETQYF